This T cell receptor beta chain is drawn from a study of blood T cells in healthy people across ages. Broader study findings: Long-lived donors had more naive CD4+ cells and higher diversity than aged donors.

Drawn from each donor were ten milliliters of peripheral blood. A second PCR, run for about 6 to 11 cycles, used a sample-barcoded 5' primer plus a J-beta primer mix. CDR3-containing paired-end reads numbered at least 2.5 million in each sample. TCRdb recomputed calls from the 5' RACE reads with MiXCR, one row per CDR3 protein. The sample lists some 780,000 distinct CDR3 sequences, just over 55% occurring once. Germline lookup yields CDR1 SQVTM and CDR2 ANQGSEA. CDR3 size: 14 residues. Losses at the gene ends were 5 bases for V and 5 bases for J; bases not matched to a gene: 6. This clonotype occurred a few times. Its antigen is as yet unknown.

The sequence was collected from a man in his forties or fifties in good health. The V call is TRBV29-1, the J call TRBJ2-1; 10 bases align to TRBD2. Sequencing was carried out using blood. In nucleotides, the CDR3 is TGCAGCGTTTTTGGAGCGGGAGGGAACAATGAGCAGTTCTTC. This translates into CSVFGAGGNNEQFF.